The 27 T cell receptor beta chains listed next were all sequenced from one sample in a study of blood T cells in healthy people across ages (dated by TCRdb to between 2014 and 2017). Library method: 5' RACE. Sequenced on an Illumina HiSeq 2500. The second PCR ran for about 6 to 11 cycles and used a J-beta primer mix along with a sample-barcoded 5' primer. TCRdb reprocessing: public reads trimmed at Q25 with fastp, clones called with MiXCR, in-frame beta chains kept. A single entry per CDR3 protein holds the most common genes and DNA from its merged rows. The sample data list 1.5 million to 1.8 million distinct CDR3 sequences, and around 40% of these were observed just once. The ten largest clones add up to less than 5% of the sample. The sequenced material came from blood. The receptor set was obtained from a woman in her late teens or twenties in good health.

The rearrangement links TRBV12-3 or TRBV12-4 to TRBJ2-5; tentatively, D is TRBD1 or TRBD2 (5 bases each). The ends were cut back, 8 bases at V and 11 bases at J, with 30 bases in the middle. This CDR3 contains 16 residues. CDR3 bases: TGTGCCAGCGGCCCCGGGACCCAAGAAGGGCTGGATGAGCAGTACTTC. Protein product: CASGPGTQEGLDEQYF.

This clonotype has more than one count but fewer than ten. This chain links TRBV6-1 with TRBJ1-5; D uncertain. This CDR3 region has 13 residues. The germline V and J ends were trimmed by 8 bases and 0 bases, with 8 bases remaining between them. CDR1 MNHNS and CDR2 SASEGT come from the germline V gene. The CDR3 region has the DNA TGTGCCAGCGGGGATTTTAGCAATCAGCCCCAGCATTTT. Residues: CASGDFSNQPQHF.

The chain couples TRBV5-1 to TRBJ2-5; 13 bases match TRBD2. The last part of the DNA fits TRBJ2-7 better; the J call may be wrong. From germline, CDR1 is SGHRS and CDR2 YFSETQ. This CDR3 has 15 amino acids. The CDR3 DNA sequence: TGCGCCAGCAGCTCTGGGACTAGCGGGGTCCACGAGCAGTACTTC. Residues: CASSSGTSGVHEQYF.

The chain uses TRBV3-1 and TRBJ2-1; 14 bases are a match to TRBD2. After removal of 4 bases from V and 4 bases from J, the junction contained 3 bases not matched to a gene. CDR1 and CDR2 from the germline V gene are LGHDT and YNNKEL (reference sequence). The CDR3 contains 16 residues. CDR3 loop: CASSRLAGGQYNEQFF. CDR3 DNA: TGTGCCAGCAGCCGACTAGCGGGGGGGCAATACAATGAGCAGTTCTTC.

This chain's CDR3 is CASSQDQTGMNTEAFF. The CDR3, as DNA: TGCGCCAGCAGCCAAGATCAGACAGGTATGAACACTGAAGCTTTCTTT. J is TRBJ1-1 and V is TRBV4-1; D is possibly TRBD1 (6 bases). CDR3 size: 16 residues. CDR1 and CDR2 from the germline V gene are MGHRA and YSYEKL. Between the trimmed V and J ends, which lost 0 bases and 0 bases, there was a span of 11 bases.

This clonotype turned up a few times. The CDR3: CSVEMLEVYNEQYF. The CDR3, as DNA: TGCAGCGTTGAAATGTTAGAGGTTTACAATGAGCAGTACTTC. The chain couples TRBV29-1 to TRBJ2-7; no firm D call. The CDR3 has 14 residues. Trimming cost V 2 bases and J 7 bases, with 18 bases left between them. Per the germline V gene, CDR1 is SQVTM and CDR2 is ANQGSEA.

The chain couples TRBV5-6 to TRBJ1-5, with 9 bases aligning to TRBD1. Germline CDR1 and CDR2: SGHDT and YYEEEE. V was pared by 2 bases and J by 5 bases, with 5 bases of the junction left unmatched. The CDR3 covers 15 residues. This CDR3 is CASSFWTGVDQPQHF. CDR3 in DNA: TGTGCCAGCAGCTTTTGGACAGGGGTAGATCAGCCCCAGCATTTT.

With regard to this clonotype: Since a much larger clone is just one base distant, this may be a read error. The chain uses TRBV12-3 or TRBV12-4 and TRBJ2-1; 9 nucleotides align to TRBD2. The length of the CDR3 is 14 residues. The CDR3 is CASISNSGGNERFF. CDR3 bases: TGTGCCAGCATTTCCAATAGCGGGGGCAATGAGCGGTTCTTC.

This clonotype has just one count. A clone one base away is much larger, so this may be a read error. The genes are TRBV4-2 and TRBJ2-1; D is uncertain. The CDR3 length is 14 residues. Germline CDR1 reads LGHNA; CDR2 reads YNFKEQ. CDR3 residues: CASSQGTVYSEQFF. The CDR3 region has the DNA TGTGCCAGCAGCCAAGGGACGGTTTACAGTGAGCAGTTCTTC.

CDR3 residues: CASKDMGQGIGEQYF. CDR3 bases: TGCGCCAGCAAAGATATGGGACAGGGGATTGGCGAGCAGTACTTC. This rearrangement joins TRBV5-1 to TRBJ2-7; 10 bases match TRBD1. Germline CDR1 and CDR2: SGHRS and YFSETQ. The V segment lost 6 bases and the J segment 6 bases; nucleotides outside the gene matches: 12. The CDR3 contains 15 residues.

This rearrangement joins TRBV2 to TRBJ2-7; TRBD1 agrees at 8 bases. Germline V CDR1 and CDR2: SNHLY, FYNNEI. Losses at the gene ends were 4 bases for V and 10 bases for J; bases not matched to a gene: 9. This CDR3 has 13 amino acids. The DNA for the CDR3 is TGTGCCAGCAGTGCGACAGGGGCAAGCGACCAGTACTTC. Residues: CASSATGASDQYF.

Here the CDR3 DNA reads TGTGCCAGCAGACCGGGACAGGGGTGGGGCAATCAGCCCCAGCATTTT. Protein: CASRPGQGWGNQPQHF. V and J are TRBV2 and TRBJ1-5; TRBD1 aligns across 10 bases. V was pared by 6 bases and J by 2 bases, with 7 bases of the junction left unmatched. The CDR3 runs 16 residues. CDR1 and CDR2 from the germline V gene are SNHLY and FYNNEI.

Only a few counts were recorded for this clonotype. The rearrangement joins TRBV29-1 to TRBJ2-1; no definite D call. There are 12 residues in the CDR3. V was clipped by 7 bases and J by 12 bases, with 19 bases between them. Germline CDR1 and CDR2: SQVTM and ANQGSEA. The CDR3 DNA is TGCAGCGCCTCCCTGGGGTCACGCGTGCAGTTCTTC. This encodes CSASLGSRVQFF.

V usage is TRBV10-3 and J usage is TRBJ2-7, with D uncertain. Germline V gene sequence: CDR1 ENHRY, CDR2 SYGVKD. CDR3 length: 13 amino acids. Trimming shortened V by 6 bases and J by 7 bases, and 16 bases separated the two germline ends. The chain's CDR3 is CAISTSTYNEQYF. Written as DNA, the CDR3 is TGTGCCATCAGCACGAGTACCTACAATGAGCAGTACTTC.

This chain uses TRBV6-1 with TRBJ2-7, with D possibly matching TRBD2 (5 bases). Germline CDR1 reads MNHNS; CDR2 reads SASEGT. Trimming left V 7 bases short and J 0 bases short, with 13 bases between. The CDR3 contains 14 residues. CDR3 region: CASTGLRGSYEQYF. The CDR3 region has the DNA TGTGCCAGCACCGGACTCCGCGGCTCCTACGAGCAGTACTTC.

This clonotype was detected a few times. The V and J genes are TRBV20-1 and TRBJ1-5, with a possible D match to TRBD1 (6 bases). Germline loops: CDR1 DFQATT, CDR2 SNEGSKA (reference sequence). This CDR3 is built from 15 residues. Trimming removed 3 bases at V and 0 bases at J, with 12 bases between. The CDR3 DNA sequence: TGCAGTGCTAGGACAGGAGCTTCTAGCAATCAGCCCCAGCATTTT. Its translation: CSARTGASSNQPQHF.

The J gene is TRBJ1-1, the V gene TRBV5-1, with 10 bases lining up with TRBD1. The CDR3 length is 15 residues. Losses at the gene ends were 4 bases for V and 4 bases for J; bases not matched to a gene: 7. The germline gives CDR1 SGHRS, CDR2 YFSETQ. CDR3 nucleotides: TGCGCCAGCAGCCCCCTGGACAGGGGGAGCACTGAAGCTTTCTTT. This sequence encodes CASSPLDRGSTEAFF.

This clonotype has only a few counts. The CDR3 coding sequence is TGCGCCAGCAGCCAAAACAGGGGCATAGGGGAAAAACTGTTTTTT. This translates into CASSQNRGIGEKLFF. The rearrangement joins TRBV4-3 to TRBJ1-4, with 7 bases lining up with TRBD1. The CDR3 is made up of 15 amino acids. With V trimmed by 2 bases and J by 8 bases, 8 bases remained unmatched. Germline assignment: CDR1 LGHNA and CDR2 YSLEER.

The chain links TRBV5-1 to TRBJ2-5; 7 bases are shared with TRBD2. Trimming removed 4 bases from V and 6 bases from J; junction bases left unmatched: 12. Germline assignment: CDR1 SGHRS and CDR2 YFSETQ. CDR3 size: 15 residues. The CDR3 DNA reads TGCGCCAGCAGCCCCACCCCACTAGCGAGACAGACCCAGTACTTC. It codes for CASSPTPLARQTQYF.

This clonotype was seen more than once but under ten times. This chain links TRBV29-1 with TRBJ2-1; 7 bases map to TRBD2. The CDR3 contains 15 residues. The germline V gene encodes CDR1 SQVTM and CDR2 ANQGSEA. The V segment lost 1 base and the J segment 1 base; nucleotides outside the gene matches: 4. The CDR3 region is CSVEGSSGSYNEQFF. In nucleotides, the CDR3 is TGCAGCGTTGAAGGAAGTAGCGGGTCCTACAATGAGCAGTTCTTC.

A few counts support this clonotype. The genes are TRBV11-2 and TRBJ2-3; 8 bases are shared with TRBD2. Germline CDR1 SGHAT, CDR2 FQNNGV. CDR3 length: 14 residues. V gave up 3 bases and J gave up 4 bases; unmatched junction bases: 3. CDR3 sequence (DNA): TGTGCCAGCAGCTTCGGGGGGGCGGCAGATACGCAGTATTTT. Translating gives CASSFGGAADTQYF.

CDR3 residues: CATSRDRSYSNQPQHF. The CDR3 nucleotides are TGTGCCACCAGCAGAGACAGGTCCTATAGCAATCAGCCCCAGCATTTT. The V and J genes are TRBV15 and TRBJ1-5; unclear D gene. V lost 0 bases, J lost 0 bases, and 9 bases lay in between. The CDR3 contains 16 residues. Germline values: CDR1 LNHNV, CDR2 YYDKDF (reference sequence). The variable domain in full, with the rest retrieved from reference TRBV15 and TRBJ1-5, is DAMVIQNPRYQVTQFGKPVTLSCSQTLNHNVMYWYQQKSSQAPKLLFHYYDKDFNNEADTPDNFQSRRPNTSFCFLDIRSPGLGDTAMYLCATSRDRSYSNQPQHFGDGTRLSIL.

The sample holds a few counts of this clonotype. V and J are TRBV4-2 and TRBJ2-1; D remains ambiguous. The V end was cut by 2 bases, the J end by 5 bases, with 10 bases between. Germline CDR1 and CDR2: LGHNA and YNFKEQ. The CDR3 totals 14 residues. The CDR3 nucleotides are TGTGCCAGCAGCCAACCAACAAAGAACAATGAGCAGTTCTTC. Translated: CASSQPTKNNEQFF.

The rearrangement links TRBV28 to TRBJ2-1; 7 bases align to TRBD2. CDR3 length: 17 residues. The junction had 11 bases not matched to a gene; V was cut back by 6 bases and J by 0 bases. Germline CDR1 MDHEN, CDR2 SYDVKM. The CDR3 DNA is TGTGCCAGCAGAAGGAAGACTAGCTCAAGCTCCTACAATGAGCAGTTCTTC. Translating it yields CASRRKTSSSSYNEQFF.

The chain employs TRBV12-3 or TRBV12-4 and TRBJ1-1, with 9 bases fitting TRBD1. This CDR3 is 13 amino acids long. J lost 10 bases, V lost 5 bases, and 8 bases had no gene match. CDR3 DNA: TGTGCCAGCAGTGCTAGGGGGACAGGGAGAGCTTTCTTT. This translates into CASSARGTGRAFF.

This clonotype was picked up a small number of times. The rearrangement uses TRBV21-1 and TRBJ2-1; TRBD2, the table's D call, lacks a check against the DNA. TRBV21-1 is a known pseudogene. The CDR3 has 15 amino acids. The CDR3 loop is CASSKARAGYNEQFF. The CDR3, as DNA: TGTGCCAGCAGCAAAGCCCGGGCGGGATACAATGAGCAGTTCTTC.

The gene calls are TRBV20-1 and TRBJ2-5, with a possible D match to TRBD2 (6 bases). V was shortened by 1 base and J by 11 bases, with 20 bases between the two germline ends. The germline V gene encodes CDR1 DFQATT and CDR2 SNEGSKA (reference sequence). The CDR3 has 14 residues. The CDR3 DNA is TGCAGTGCTAGAGCTCCGACTAGGGGCGATGAGCAGTACTTC. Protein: CSARAPTRGDEQYF.